The entry that follows covers one T cell receptor (beta chain) sequence. In this sample, this clonotype turned up a few times. The specificity of this receptor is unknown. Base qualities are not recorded, but no much larger clone differs from it by a single base. The entry originates in a study of identical twins (TCRdb year 2016). Looking at the study overall: To test whether fetal clonotypes persist, this study deep-sequenced TCR alpha and beta repertoires from monozygotic twins, from unrelated adults of various ages, and from cord blood. To rule out contamination, replicate twin experiments were performed at different times with different library preparation protocols.

The library was produced with 5' RACE. Sequencing was performed on an Illumina HiSeq 2000. A universal primer binding site was added through template switching, and the final cDNA carried a unique molecular identifier so that TCR cDNA molecules could be counted accurately. Specific primers in the conserved constant-segment region were used to synthesize first-strand cDNA for TCR alpha and beta chains. Each cDNA library was double barcoded, with a SMART-Mk sample barcode plus Illumina barcodes, to control for contamination. TruSeq adapter sequences along with Illumina sample barcodes were introduced in two successive PCR steps. The Illumina HiSeq platform was used with custom primers to sequence TCR alpha and beta cDNA libraries. In the original analysis: Unique molecular identifiers were extracted from raw reads with MiGEC, and CDR3 positions were determined with MiXCR. For each individual, recombination models were inferred using an EM algorithm with the repgenHMM and IGoR tools. The tcR package in R was used for shared clonotype analysis, with sharing normalized by the product of cloneset sizes. To study raw recombination free of thymic and clonal selection effects, out-of-frame nonproductive sequences were analyzed. In-frame beta chains were kept once TCRdb had trimmed the public reads at Q25 with fastp and called clones with MiXCR. Under each unique CDR3 protein, matching rows form one entry showing the most common genes and DNA. TCRdb's processing, not the study's, gives the V and J calls here. This sample comprises approximately 190,000 distinct CDR3 sequences, around 15% of them detected only once. Clones ranked in the top ten supply 40% of the sample.

Only healthy Caucasian donors were included. The twin cohort comprised three pairs of female monozygotic twins, all aged roughly 18 to 30 years. Positive isolation kits from Invitrogen were used to isolate CD4+ and CD8+ T cell populations. Results and caveats for the whole study, not just this receptor: Excess twin sharing in beta out-of-frame sequences was weaker because fewer shared sequences lowered the signal-to-noise ratio. In monozygotic twins, recombination models systematically underestimated out-of-frame TCR alpha sharing, but the models matched the sharing seen between unrelated individuals. Zero-insertion analyses could be partly confounded by invariant T cells such as MAIT and iNKT, though diverse VJ usage argued against such confounding for most clonotypes. Because the same donors could not be followed over many years, conclusions were based on cross-sectional statistical analysis. Compared with coincidental sharing between unrelated individuals, out-of-frame TCR alpha sequences shared between twins showed an excess of sequences with low generation probability. Fewer insertions were carried by abundant cord blood beta clonotypes, a similar but weaker trend appeared in young adult naive repertoires, and no such trend appeared in memory repertoires.

V ends up 3 bases short and J 3 bases short, with an unmatched junction base count of 1. Taken from cysteine to phenylalanine, the CDR3 has 13 residues. The kept DNA is CDR3 alone, 39 bases in frame from the first base. The same specimen was also included in a second study, on T cells expressing NK-cell markers. The other study reports the following: Roughly 8 donors provided sorted CD3+CD56+NKG2C+, CD3+CD56+NKG2C- and CD3+CD56-NKG2C+ T-cell subsets, whose TCR beta-chain repertoires were profiled. Of the eight sequenced donors, seven were found to be HCMV-seropositive and one was found to be HCMV-seronegative. To restrict sorting to alphabetaTCR-expressing T cells, an anti-gammadeltaTCR antibody was added in several experiments. In more than five donors, the dominant CD3+CD56+NKG2C+ clonotypes were found to rank among the top 10 CD8+ clonotypes and to make up roughly 1.0-7.5% of CD8+ T cells. Those dominant clonotypes were again the most abundant among CD3+CD56-NKG2C+ cells in a few donors, at about 28.3-65%. Whether the expanded NKG2C-expressing T cell clones were specific for HCMV antigens remained unclear. The study sequenced eight donors, all healthy volunteers chosen at random: three men and five women. To determine HCMV serostatus, a commercial ELISA kit was used to detect HCMV-specific IgG in serum. MIGEC handled demultiplexing of the reads and grouping by UMI, while MiTCR was used to assemble and quantify clonotypes. Only TCR cDNA sequences supported by at least two reads were kept to exclude erroneous sequences. The tcR package was used for downstream repertoire analysis, and clonotypes were matched across fractions by CDR3 nucleotide sequence plus V segment. VDJmatch was used to annotate antigen specificity against VDJdb, with one amino acid substitution in CDR3 allowed.

The receptor chain draws on TRBV12-3 or TRBV12-4 and TRBJ1-1; TRBD1 aligns with 7 central bases. The sample was CD8+ T cells sorted from blood. This TCR was recovered from a woman under 30 in good health. The CDR3 region reads CASSLGQHTEAFF. The sequenced DNA is TGTGCCAGCAGTTTGGGACAGCACACTGAAGCTTTCTTT.